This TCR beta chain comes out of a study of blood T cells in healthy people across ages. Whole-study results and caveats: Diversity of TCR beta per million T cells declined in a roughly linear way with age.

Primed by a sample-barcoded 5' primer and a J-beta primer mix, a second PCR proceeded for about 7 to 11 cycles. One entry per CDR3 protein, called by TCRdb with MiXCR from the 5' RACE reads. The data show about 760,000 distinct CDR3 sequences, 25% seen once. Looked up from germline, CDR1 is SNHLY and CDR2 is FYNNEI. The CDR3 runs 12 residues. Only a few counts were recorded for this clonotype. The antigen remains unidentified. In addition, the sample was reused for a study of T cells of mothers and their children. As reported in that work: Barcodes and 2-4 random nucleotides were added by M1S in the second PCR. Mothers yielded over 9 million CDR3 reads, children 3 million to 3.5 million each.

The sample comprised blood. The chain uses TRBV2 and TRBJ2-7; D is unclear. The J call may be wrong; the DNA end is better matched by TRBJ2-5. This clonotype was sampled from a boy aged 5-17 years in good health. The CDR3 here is CASKGSSETQYF. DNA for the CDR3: TGTGCCAGCAAGGGTAGCTCTGAGACCCAGTACTTC.